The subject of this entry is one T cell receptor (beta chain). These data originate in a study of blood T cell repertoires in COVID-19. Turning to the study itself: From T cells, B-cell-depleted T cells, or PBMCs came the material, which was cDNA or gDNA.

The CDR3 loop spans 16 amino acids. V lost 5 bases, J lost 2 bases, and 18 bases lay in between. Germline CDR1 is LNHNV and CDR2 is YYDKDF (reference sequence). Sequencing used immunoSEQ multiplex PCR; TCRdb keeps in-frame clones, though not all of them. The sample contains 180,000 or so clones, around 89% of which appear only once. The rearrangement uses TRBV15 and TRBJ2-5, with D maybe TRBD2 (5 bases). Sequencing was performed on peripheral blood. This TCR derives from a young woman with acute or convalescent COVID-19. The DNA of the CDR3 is TGTGCCACCAGCGGACTTACCGGGTACACTCAAGAGACCCAGTACTTC. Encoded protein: CATSGLTGYTQETQYF.